This note documents a single T cell receptor beta chain sequence. Its target is unknown. From blood CD8+ and CD4+ T cells, TCR beta sequences were generated. Negative isolation yielded CD4+ and CD8+ T cells, and FACS enriched TEMRA cells. With random hexamers, 0.5 to 1 ug RNA was reverse transcribed. TCR beta CDR3 was amplified by immunoSEQ multiplex PCR. This amplification extended across 54 Vbeta and 13 Jbeta segments. TCRdb fed the immunoSEQ multiplex PCR reads into MiXCR, producing one record per CDR3 protein. The table records roughly 120,000 distinct CDR3 sequences, 94% of them present only once. These data are taken from a study of CD8 T cells in Susac syndrome. The study, taken as a whole, reports: An acknowledgment was made by the study that its TCR sequencing and HLA analysis involved relatively few individuals.

Germline CDR1 reads SGHRS; CDR2 reads YFSETQ. The V gene lost 4 bases and the J gene lost 0 bases, with 17 bases spanning the gap. The CDR3 has 17 amino acids. This TCR was sampled from a human donor with multiple sclerosis. The sequenced sample was CD4+ T cells from PBMCs. V is TRBV5-1 and J is TRBJ1-3; D is possibly TRBD1 (5 bases). The chain's CDR3 is CASSLGLTASSGNTIYF. The CDR3 coding sequence is TGCGCCAGCAGCCTGGGCCTGACAGCGAGCTCTGGAAACACCATATATTTT.